A selection of T cell receptor beta chains follows, all from one sample in a study of blood T cell repertoires in COVID-19. The data were produced by immunoSEQ multiplex PCR, yet TCRdb's version contains in-frame clones alone and is incomplete. The sample lists 150,000 or so clones; less than 90% were seen once. Specimen: peripheral blood. These receptor sequences come from a woman in her seventies with acute or convalescent COVID-19. Both conserved end residues are part of each CDR3. The D gene is left open where the match is weak. Clone size appears in some rows only: once, few, many, or a class for an expanded clone.

TRBV28	once	-	TRBJ1-5	CASSLVLGEGQPQHF	TGTGCCAGCAGTTTGGTTCTAGGGGAAGGGCAGCCCCAGCATTTT
TRBV6-5	-	TRBD1	TRBJ1-1	CASRDTGVGVTEAFF	TGTGCCAGCAGAGATACAGGGGTAGGGGTTACTGAAGCTTTCTTT
TRBV9	-	TRBD1	TRBJ2-3	CASSETGYVTDTQYF	TGTGCCAGCAGCGAGACAGGGTACGTTACAGATACGCAGTATTTT
TRBV6-5	-	-	TRBJ2-3	CASGSGNTDTQYF	TGTGCCAGTGGCAGCGGAAACACAGATACGCAGTATTTT
TRBV6-6	few	-	TRBJ2-5	CASSYLSGTQYF	TGTGCCAGCAGTTATCTCTCGGGGACCCAGTACTTC
TRBV4-3	once	TRBD1	TRBJ1-2	CASSQGDSLNYGYTF	TGCGCCAGCAGCCAGGGGGACAGCCTAAACTATGGCTACACCTTC
TRBV12-3/TRBV12-4	-	TRBD1	TRBJ1-5	CASETGGNQPQHF	TGTGCCAGCGAGACAGGGGGAAATCAGCCCCAGCATTTT
TRBV9	few	TRBD1	TRBJ1-2	CASSARPGQGIRVGGYTF	TGTGCCAGCAGCGCGCGCCCGGGACAGGGGATAAGGGTCGGTGGCTACACCTTC
TRBV6-5	once	TRBD1	TRBJ1-2	CASRTLAGGAHGYTF	TGTGCCAGCAGAACCTTGGCAGGGGGCGCCCATGGCTACACCTTC
TRBV7-9	-	-	TRBJ2-3	CASSLDGGSTDTQYF	TGTGCCAGCAGCTTAGATGGCGGGAGCACAGATACGCAGTATTTT
TRBV4-2	-	TRBD2	TRBJ2-7	CASSQDAPAGAPLDEQYF	TGTGCCAGCAGCCAAGATGCTCCAGCGGGGGCCCCTTTGGACGAGCAGTACTTC
TRBV9	-	-	TRBJ2-1	CASSPPSPNEQFF	TGTGCCAGCAGTCCTCCCTCCCCCAATGAGCAGTTCTTC
TRBV10-3	-	TRBD1	TRBJ1-1	CASWDRATEAFF	TGTGCCAGTTGGGACAGGGCCACTGAAGCTTTCTTT
TRBV4-1	-	TRBD1	TRBJ2-7	CASSLDRGGPYEQYF	TGCGCCAGCAGCCTGGACAGGGGCGGCCCCTACGAGCAGTACTTC
TRBV11-3	-	-	TRBJ1-1	CASSLGRDTEAFF	TGTGCCAGCAGCTTAGGACGGGACACTGAAGCTTTCTTT
TRBV6-1	once	TRBD2	TRBJ2-7	CASSEVTSGYEQYF	TGTGCCAGCAGTGAAGTTACTAGCGGCTACGAGCAGTACTTC
TRBV4-3	-	TRBD2	TRBJ2-1	CASSQDASGSIYEQFF	TGCGCCAGCAGCCAAGACGCAAGCGGGAGTATCTATGAGCAGTTCTTC
TRBV3-1/TRBV3-2	once	TRBD2	TRBJ2-5	CASSQVGSERGTQYF	TGTGCCAGCAGCCAAGTCGGTAGCGAGCGGGGGACCCAGTACTTC
TRBV5-1	-	-	TRBJ2-7	CASSLERRAYEQYF	TGCGCCAGCAGCTTGGAGAGGCGGGCCTACGAGCAGTACTTC
TRBV5-4	-	TRBD2	TRBJ2-3	CASSFAGVRDTQYF	TGTGCCAGCAGCTTTGCGGGAGTCAGAGATACGCAGTATTTT
TRBV29-1	few	TRBD1	TRBJ2-7	CSVVNRGSAYEQYF	TGCAGCGTTGTAAACAGGGGGTCTGCCTACGAGCAGTACTTC
TRBV12-3/TRBV12-4	-	-	TRBJ1-1	CASSSYTEAFF	TGTGCCAGCAGCTCTTACACTGAAGCTTTCTTT
TRBV2	-	-	TRBJ1-4	CASSEVPDNEKLFF	TGTGCCAGCAGTGAAGTCCCAGATAATGAAAAACTGTTTTTT
TRBV3-1/TRBV3-2	-	-	TRBJ1-1	CASSQVTGNTEAFF	TGTGCCAGCAGCCAAGTAACGGGGAACACTGAAGCTTTCTTT
TRBV4-2	-	TRBD1	TRBJ2-2	CASSNAGDSLSTGELFF	TGTGCCAGCAGCAACGCCGGGGACAGTCTTTCGACCGGGGAGCTGTTTTTT
TRBV20-1	-	TRBD1	TRBJ1-2	CSLGGQRFF	TGCAGCTTGGGGGGACAGAGATTCTTC
TRBV18	-	-	TRBJ1-2	CASSPGVNTNYGYTF	TGTGCCAGCTCACCAGGAGTGAACACTAACTATGGCTACACCTTC
TRBV5-1	-	TRBD1	TRBJ1-1	CATTPGQGANPNTEAFF	TGCGCCACCACCCCTGGACAGGGGGCCAACCCGAACACTGAAGCTTTCTTT
TRBV9	few	-	TRBJ1-6	CASSVQQGGSPLHF	TGTGCCAGCAGCGTACAACAGGGTGGATCACCCCTCCACTTT
TRBV2	-	-	TRBJ1-1	CASSDSRVGTEAFF	TGTGCCAGCAGTGACAGCAGGGTCGGCACTGAAGCTTTCTTT
TRBV7-9	-	-	TRBJ1-2	CASSSTGHRDDGYTF	TGTGCCAGCAGCTCCACCGGGCACAGGGACGATGGCTACACCTTC